The text below deals with one T cell receptor beta chain. Seattle researchers signed up patients amid active infection and tracked them longitudinally. Looked up from germline, CDR1 is SGHRS and CDR2 is YFSETQ. The V gene lost 0 bases and the J gene lost 2 bases, with 10 bases spanning the gap. The CDR3 has 15 residues. The data derive from a study of blood T cell repertoires in COVID-19. For the study at large: Samples representing acute and convalescent COVID-19 were sourced from the United States, Italy and Spain.

In the authors' workflow: Cell counts per sample came from amplifying reference gene primers. Sequencing used immunoSEQ multiplex PCR; TCRdb keeps in-frame clones, though not all of them. The D gene and trimming were derived from the DNA, and the V and J assignments and clone size from that table. The sample yields about 280,000 clones, approximately 86% seen once. The rearrangement joins TRBV5-1 to TRBJ2-3; D is perhaps TRBD1 (5 bases). What was sequenced was peripheral blood. The receptor was derived from a woman aged 70-85 years with COVID-19, enrolled during active disease. The DNA for the CDR3 is TGCGCCAGCAGCTTGGATTGGGGCCTCACAGATACGCAGTATTTT. Encoded protein: CASSLDWGLTDTQYF.